Presented here are 5 T cell receptor beta chains from one specimen sequenced in a study of blood T cell repertoires in COVID-19. Generated by immunoSEQ multiplex PCR, the TCRdb table keeps only in-frame clones and is missing some. The sample consists of roughly 50,000 clones, approximately 80% of them appearing once. Specimen: peripheral blood. The receptors derive from a human donor with active or convalescent COVID-19. The donor label of this sample is uncertain.

V is TRBV6-2 or TRBV6-3 and J is TRBJ1-5; tentative D call: TRBD1 (5 bases). This CDR3 has 14 amino acids. Looked up from germline, CDR1 is MNHEY and CDR2 is SVGEGT. V lost 4 bases and J lost 5, with 12 bases in between. CDR3 DNA: TGTGCCAGCAGTTTATTGGGGGGAGATCAGCCCCAGCATTTT. It specifies CASSLLGGDQPQHF.

This clone showed up just a few times. This sequence joins TRBV9 and TRBJ2-1; the match to TRBD2 covers 16 bases. J lost 1 base, V lost 3 bases, and 7 bases had no gene match. This CDR3 contains 19 residues. Per the germline V gene, CDR1 is SGDLS and CDR2 is YYNGEE. The CDR3 sequence: CASSATGTSGRGSYNEQFF. The CDR3 DNA reads TGTGCCAGCAGCGCTACCGGGACTAGCGGGAGGGGATCCTACAATGAGCAGTTCTTC.

This sequence joins TRBV11-2 and TRBJ1-1, with D perhaps TRBD1 (6 bases). Germline-derived CDR1 and CDR2 are SGHAT and FQNNGV. The V gene lost 1 base and the J gene lost 4 bases, with 7 bases spanning the gap. This CDR3 has 13 amino acids. For the CDR3, the DNA is TGTGCCAGCAGCTTAGGCAGGGGCACTGAAGCTTTCTTT. Translation: CASSLGRGTEAFF.

The V gene is TRBV4-1, the J gene TRBJ2-2, with 8 bases that match TRBD2. There are 15 residues in the CDR3. Germline CDR1 reads MGHRA; CDR2 reads YSYEKL. The CDR3 loop is CPPRLPGGGPGELFF. The CDR3 DNA reads TGCCCCCCCCGCCTGCCCGGGGGGGGGCCCGGGGAGCTGTTTTTT.

The rearrangement joins TRBV6-1 to TRBJ2-7, with D perhaps matching TRBD2 (6 bases). Germline CDR1 reads MNHNS; CDR2 reads SASEGT. Trimming pared 2 bases from V and 9 bases from J, leaving 14 bases between. The CDR3 covers 13 residues. This CDR3 is CASSERGLGLQYF. CDR3 nucleotide sequence: TGTGCCAGCAGTGAAAGGGGACTGGGACTGCAGTACTTC.